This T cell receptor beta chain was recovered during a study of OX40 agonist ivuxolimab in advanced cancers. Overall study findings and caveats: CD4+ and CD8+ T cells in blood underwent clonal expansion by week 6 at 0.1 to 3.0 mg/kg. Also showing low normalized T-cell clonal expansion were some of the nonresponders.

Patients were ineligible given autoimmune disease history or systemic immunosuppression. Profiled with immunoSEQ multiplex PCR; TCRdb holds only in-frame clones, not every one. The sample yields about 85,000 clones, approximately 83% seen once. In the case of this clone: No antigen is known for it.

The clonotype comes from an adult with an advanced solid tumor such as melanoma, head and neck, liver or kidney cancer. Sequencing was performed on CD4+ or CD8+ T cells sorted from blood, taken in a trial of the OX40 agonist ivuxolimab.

The CDR3, as DNA: TGTGCCAGCAGTTTACAGGGGTACGAGCAGTACTTC. This encodes CASSLQGYEQYF. This sequence joins TRBV28 and TRBJ2-7, with D possibly being TRBD1 (6 bases). Deletions cut 2 bases from V and 4 bases from J, with 6 bases between. This CDR3 comprises 12 residues. Germline values: CDR1 MDHEN, CDR2 SYDVKM.